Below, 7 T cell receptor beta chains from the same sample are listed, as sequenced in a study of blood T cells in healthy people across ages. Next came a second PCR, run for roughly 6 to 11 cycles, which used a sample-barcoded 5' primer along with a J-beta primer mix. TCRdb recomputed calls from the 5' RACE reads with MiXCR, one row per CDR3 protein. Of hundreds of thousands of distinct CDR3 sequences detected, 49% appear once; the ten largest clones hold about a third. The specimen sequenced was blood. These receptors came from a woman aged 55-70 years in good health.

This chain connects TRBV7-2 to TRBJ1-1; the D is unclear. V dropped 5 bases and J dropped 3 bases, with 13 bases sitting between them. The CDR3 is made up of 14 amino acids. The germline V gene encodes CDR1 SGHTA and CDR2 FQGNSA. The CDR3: CASSRPGSDTEAFF. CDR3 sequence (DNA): TGTGCCAGCAGCCGACCGGGGTCGGACACTGAAGCTTTCTTT.

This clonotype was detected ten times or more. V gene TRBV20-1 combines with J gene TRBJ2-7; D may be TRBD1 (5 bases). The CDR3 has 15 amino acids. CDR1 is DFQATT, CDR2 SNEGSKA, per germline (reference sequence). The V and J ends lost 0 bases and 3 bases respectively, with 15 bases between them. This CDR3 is CSARDNGRDFYEQYF. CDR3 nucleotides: TGCAGTGCTAGAGATAATGGCAGGGATTTCTACGAGCAGTACTTC.

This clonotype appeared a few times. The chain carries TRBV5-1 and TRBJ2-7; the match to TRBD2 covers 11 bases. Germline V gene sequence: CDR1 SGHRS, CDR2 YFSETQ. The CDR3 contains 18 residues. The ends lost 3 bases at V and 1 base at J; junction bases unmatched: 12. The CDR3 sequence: CASSSHSTSGRPSYEQYF. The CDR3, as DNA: TGCGCCAGCAGCTCTCACTCTACTAGCGGGAGACCTTCCTACGAGCAGTACTTC. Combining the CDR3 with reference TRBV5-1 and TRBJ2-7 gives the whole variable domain KAGVTQTPRYLIKTRGQQVTLSCSPISGHRSVSWYQQTPGQGLQFLFEYFSETQRNKGNFPGRFSGRQFSNSRSEMNVSTLELGDSALYLCASSSHSTSGRPSYEQYFGPGTRLTVT.

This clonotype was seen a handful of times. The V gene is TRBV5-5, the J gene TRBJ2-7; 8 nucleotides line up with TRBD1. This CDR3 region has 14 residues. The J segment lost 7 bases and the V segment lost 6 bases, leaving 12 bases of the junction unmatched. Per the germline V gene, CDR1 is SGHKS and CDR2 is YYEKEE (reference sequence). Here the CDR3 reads CASMRTGPAVEQYF. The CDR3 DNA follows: TGTGCCAGCATGCGGACAGGGCCTGCGGTGGAGCAGTACTTC. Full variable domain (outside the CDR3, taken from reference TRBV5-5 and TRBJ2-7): DAGVTQSPTHLIKTRGQQVTLRCSPISGHKSVSWYQQVLGQGPQFIFQYYEKEERGRGNFPDRFSARQFPNYSSELNVNALLLGDSALYLCASMRTGPAVEQYFGPGTRLTVT.

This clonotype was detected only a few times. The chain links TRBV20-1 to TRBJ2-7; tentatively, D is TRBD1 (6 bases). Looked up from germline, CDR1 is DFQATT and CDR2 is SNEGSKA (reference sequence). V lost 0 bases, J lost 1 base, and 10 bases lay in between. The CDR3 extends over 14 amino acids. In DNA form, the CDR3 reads TGCAGTGCTAGAGATGGACAGTCATCCTACGAGCAGTACTTC. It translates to CSARDGQSSYEQYF.

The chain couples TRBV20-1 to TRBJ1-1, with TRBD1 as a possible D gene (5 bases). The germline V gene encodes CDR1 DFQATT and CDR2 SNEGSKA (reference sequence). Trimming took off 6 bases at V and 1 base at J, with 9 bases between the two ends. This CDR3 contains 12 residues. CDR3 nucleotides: TGCAGTGCCGGGGGGGAGAACACTGAAGCTTTCTTT. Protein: CSAGGENTEAFF.

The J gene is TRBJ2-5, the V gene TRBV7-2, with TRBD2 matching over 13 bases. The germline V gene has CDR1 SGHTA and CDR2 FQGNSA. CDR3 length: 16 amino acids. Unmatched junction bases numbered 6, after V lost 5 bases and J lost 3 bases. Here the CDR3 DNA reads TGTGCCAGCAGCATACTAGCGGGAGGGCGAGAAGAGACCCAGTACTTC. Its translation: CASSILAGGREETQYF.